These T cell receptor beta chains were read from a single sample in a study of cytomegalovirus exposure and HLA in healthy donors. The data were produced by immunoSEQ multiplex PCR, yet TCRdb's version contains in-frame clones alone and is incomplete. The table for this sample gives 130,000 to 150,000 clones. Sequencing used PBMCs. These TCRs come from a woman aged 45-59 years in good health and CMV-seronegative. CDR3s include the opening cysteine and the closing phenylalanine or tryptophan. The D gene is left open where the match is weak.

v_call: TRBV7-2
j_call: TRBJ2-5
d_call: .
cdr3_nt: TGTGCCAGCAGCTCGCGGACTTTGTACCAAGAGACCCAGTACTTC
cdr3_aa: CASSSRTLYQETQYF

v_call: TRBV6-4
j_call: TRBJ2-3
d_call: TRBD1
cdr3_nt: TGTGCTACCGGGACAGGGGACACAGATACGCAGTATTTT
cdr3_aa: CATGTGDTDTQYF

v_call: TRBV19
j_call: TRBJ2-1
d_call: .
cdr3_nt: TGTGCCAGTAGTACCGGCAATGAGCAGTTCTTC
cdr3_aa: CASSTGNEQFF

v_call: TRBV5-1
j_call: TRBJ2-7
d_call: .
cdr3_nt: TGCGCCAGCAGCTTGGGTCCCTCGGGACACCCATACGAGCAGTACTTC
cdr3_aa: CASSLGPSGHPYEQYF

v_call: TRBV30
j_call: TRBJ1-1
d_call: .
cdr3_nt: TGTGCCTGGAGTACGGGGGGGAAGAAAGCTTTCTTT
cdr3_aa: CAWSTGGKKAFF

v_call: TRBV5-4
j_call: TRBJ2-5
d_call: .
cdr3_nt: TGTGCCAGCAGGTCCGGGACACGTCAAGAGACCCAGTACTTC
cdr3_aa: CASRSGTRQETQYF

v_call: TRBV6-1
j_call: TRBJ1-2
d_call: TRBD1
cdr3_nt: TGTGCCAGCAGTGATCCGGGACAGGGGGCGTATTATGGCTACACCTTC
cdr3_aa: CASSDPGQGAYYGYTF

v_call: TRBV18
j_call: TRBJ2-1
d_call: TRBD2
cdr3_nt: TGTGCCAGCTCACCTGAGACTAGCGGGTCCAATGAGCAGTTCTTC
cdr3_aa: CASSPETSGSNEQFF

v_call: TRBV4-1
j_call: TRBJ2-5
d_call: TRBD1
cdr3_nt: TGCGCCAGCTGCAAGACCGGGACAGGCGAAGAGACCCAGTACTTC
cdr3_aa: CASCKTGTGEETQYF

v_call: TRBV14
j_call: TRBJ1-4
d_call: .
cdr3_nt: TGTGCCAGCAGCCACACGCGACAGGCTAATGAAAAACTGTTTTTT
cdr3_aa: CASSHTRQANEKLFF

v_call: TRBV6-5
j_call: TRBJ2-7
d_call: .
cdr3_nt: TGTGCCAGCAGTCGACACTACGAGCAGTACTTC
cdr3_aa: CASSRHYEQYF

v_call: TRBV11-3
j_call: TRBJ2-1
d_call: TRBD1
cdr3_nt: TGTGCCAGCAGCCCCCGGGACAGGGACAATGAGCAGTTCTTC
cdr3_aa: CASSPRDRDNEQFF

v_call: TRBV28
j_call: TRBJ1-2
d_call: TRBD1
cdr3_nt: TGTGCCAGCAGTTTATCGACAGGGGGCTATGGCTACACCTTC
cdr3_aa: CASSLSTGGYGYTF

v_call: TRBV28
j_call: TRBJ1-5
d_call: .
cdr3_nt: TGTGCCAGCAGTTTGGCCCTCAGCAATCAGCCCCAGCATTTT
cdr3_aa: CASSLALSNQPQHF

v_call: TRBV5-4
j_call: TRBJ2-5
d_call: .
cdr3_nt: TGTGCCAGCAGTCTAAGCGAGACCCAGTACTTC
cdr3_aa: CASSLSETQYF

v_call: TRBV10-3
j_call: TRBJ2-7
d_call: .
cdr3_nt: TGTGCCATCAGTGACTACTACGAGCAGTACTTC
cdr3_aa: CAISDYYEQYF

v_call: TRBV15
j_call: TRBJ1-1
d_call: .
cdr3_nt: TGTGCCACCAGCAGAGATCCGGGACTGCTGAACACTGAAGCTTTCTTT
cdr3_aa: CATSRDPGLLNTEAFF

v_call: TRBV27
j_call: TRBJ1-1
d_call: .
cdr3_nt: TGTGCCAGCAGTTCATGGAGTGGGCGGGAAAACACTGAAGCTTTCTTT
cdr3_aa: CASSSWSGRENTEAFF

v_call: TRBV9
j_call: TRBJ2-1
d_call: TRBD2
cdr3_nt: TGTGCCAGCAGCGATAGCGGGACCGTTGCCGATGAGCAGTTCTTC
cdr3_aa: CASSDSGTVADEQFF

v_call: TRBV7-2
j_call: TRBJ2-2
d_call: TRBD1
cdr3_nt: TGTGCCAGCAGCTCCCTGACAGGGCTTAACACCGGGGAGCTGTTTTTT
cdr3_aa: CASSSLTGLNTGELFF

v_call: TRBV28
j_call: TRBJ2-5
d_call: .
cdr3_nt: TGTGCCAGCAGTAGCCGGACAAAAGGGGAAGAGACCCAGTACTTC
cdr3_aa: CASSSRTKGEETQYF

v_call: TRBV28
j_call: TRBJ1-5
d_call: .
cdr3_nt: TGTGCCAGCACCTCCTTCGGACAGAACAATCAGCCCCAGCATTTT
cdr3_aa: CASTSFGQNNQPQHF

v_call: TRBV5-4
j_call: TRBJ2-7
d_call: .
cdr3_nt: TGTGCCAGCAGCTTAGGGACTCCGTCACGCCCCGAGCAGTACTTC
cdr3_aa: CASSLGTPSRPEQYF

v_call: TRBV7-9
j_call: TRBJ2-5
d_call: .
cdr3_nt: TGTGCCAGCAGTCACACTAGCAGCAAAGAGACCCAGTACTTC
cdr3_aa: CASSHTSSKETQYF

v_call: TRBV7-9
j_call: TRBJ1-2
d_call: .
cdr3_nt: TGTGCCAGCAGCCCGGACAGTAACTATGGCTACACCTTC
cdr3_aa: CASSPDSNYGYTF

v_call: TRBV6-6
j_call: TRBJ2-1
d_call: TRBD2
cdr3_nt: TGTGCCAGCAGTCTGGGACTAGCTGGCTACAATGAGCAGTTCTTC
cdr3_aa: CASSLGLAGYNEQFF

v_call: TRBV20-1
j_call: TRBJ2-5
d_call: .
cdr3_nt: TGCAGTGCAACACTAGAAGAGACCCAGTACTTC
cdr3_aa: CSATLEETQYF

v_call: TRBV5-1
j_call: TRBJ1-1
d_call: .
cdr3_nt: TGCGCCAGCAGCTTGGGTTCAGGGGTGACTGAAGCTTTCTTT
cdr3_aa: CASSLGSGVTEAFF

v_call: TRBV7-9
j_call: TRBJ1-4
d_call: .
cdr3_nt: TGTGCCAGCAGAAGATCGCGTGCTGTTAATGAAAAACTGTTTTTT
cdr3_aa: CASRRSRAVNEKLFF

v_call: TRBV7-9
j_call: TRBJ1-4
d_call: TRBD1
cdr3_nt: TGTGCCAGCAGCTTAGCCGGGACAGGGGTGGAAAAACTGTTTTTT
cdr3_aa: CASSLAGTGVEKLFF

v_call: TRBV18
j_call: TRBJ2-3
d_call: TRBD2
cdr3_nt: TGTGCCAGCCGGACTAGCGGATGGGGGACAGATACGCAGTATTTT
cdr3_aa: CASRTSGWGTDTQYF

v_call: TRBV27
j_call: TRBJ2-7
d_call: TRBD1
cdr3_nt: TGTGCCAGCAGTGACAGGGTGTCCGAGCAGTACTTC
cdr3_aa: CASSDRVSEQYF